Each of the 26 T cell receptor beta chains below was sequenced from the same sample in a study of blood T cells in healthy people across ages. Sample-barcoded 5' priming and a J-beta primer mix drove a second PCR of roughly 7 to 11 cycles. TCRdb re-derived calls from the 5' RACE reads in MiXCR, one entry per CDR3 protein. The sample consists of some 760,000 distinct CDR3 sequences, around 25% of them appearing once. These same data were also listed under a study on T cells of mothers and their children.

The sequenced material came from blood. The receptors stem from a boy aged 5-17 years in good health.

There are a few counts of this clonotype. V is TRBV7-6 and J is TRBJ2-2, with 8 bases aligning to TRBD1. V shed 1 base and J 3 bases; nucleotides not matched to a gene: 1. The CDR3 runs 15 residues. The V gene's germline CDR1 is SGHVS and CDR2 FNYEAQ. The CDR3 DNA sequence: TGTGCCAGCAGCTTAGAGACAGGGGACACCGGGGAGCTGTTTTTT. Amino acid sequence: CASSLETGDTGELFF.

This clonotype was picked up a small number of times. The chain employs TRBV6-5 and TRBJ2-1, with D perhaps given as TRBD1 or TRBD2 (5 bases each). This CDR3 has 13 amino acids. The V end was cut by 6 bases, the J end by 9 bases, with 15 bases between. Germline assignment: CDR1 MNHEY and CDR2 SVGAGI. The chain's CDR3 is CASSLSGTTEQFF. The CDR3 bases are TGTGCCAGCAGCCTTTCCGGGACGACTGAGCAGTTCTTC.

V is TRBV28 and J is TRBJ2-7, with 7 positions matching TRBD1. The CDR3 loop spans 13 amino acids. V shed 11 bases, J shed 0 bases, and the junction held 7 bases outside the gene matches. Germline V CDR1 and CDR2: MDHEN, SYDVKM. DNA for the CDR3: TGTGCCCACGAGGGGGCTAGCTCCTACGAGCAGTACTTC. It encodes CAHEGASSYEQYF.

V gene TRBV7-9 combines with J gene TRBJ2-3; D may correspond to TRBD1 or TRBD2 (5 bases each). V gave up 4 bases and J gave up 11 bases, with 16 bases separating them. Germline lookup yields CDR1 SEHNR and CDR2 FQNEAQ (reference sequence). The CDR3 extends over 13 amino acids. For the CDR3, the DNA is TGTGCCAGCAGCTCACGGGACCTACCGAGGCAGTATTTT. As protein: CASSSRDLPRQYF.

This clonotype has only a few counts. V and J are TRBV29-1 and TRBJ2-5, with 14 bases aligning to TRBD2. The end of the DNA aligns better with TRBJ2-1, so the J call may be wrong. Germline V gene data show CDR1 as SQVTM and CDR2 as ANQGSEA. The length of the CDR3 is 14 residues. The chain's CDR3 is CSGGLAGGYNEQFF. Here the CDR3 DNA reads TGCAGCGGCGGACTAGCGGGGGGCTACAATGAGCAGTTCTTC.

The chain uses TRBV27 and TRBJ1-2, with a possible D match to TRBD1 (6 bases). The V end lost 6 bases, the J end lost 7 bases, and 18 bases lay between the germline ends. Per germline, CDR1 MNHEY and CDR2 SMNVEV (reference sequence). The CDR3 is 14 residues long. The CDR3 DNA is TGTGCCAGCAGACCAAGGGGGGCAATCTCTGGCTACACCTTC. Translating it yields CASRPRGAISGYTF.

This clonotype showed up just a few times. The chain links TRBV6-5 to TRBJ2-2; D is unresolved. Per the germline V gene, CDR1 is MNHEY and CDR2 is SVGAGI. The CDR3 loop spans 12 amino acids. V lost 5 bases and J 7 bases, leaving 8 bases between the germline ends. This CDR3 is CASSRKGGELFF. CDR3 DNA sequence: TGTGCCAGCAGTCGGAAAGGCGGGGAGCTGTTTTTT.

This clonotype has just a few counts. The gene calls are TRBV6-2 or TRBV6-3 and TRBJ1-2; weak D call: TRBD1 (5 bases). The CDR3 is 15 residues long. CDR1 is MNHEY, CDR2 SVGEGT, per germline. V lost 2 bases and J 6 bases, leaving 16 bases between the germline ends. This CDR3 is CASSYPQGLFDGYTF. The CDR3 DNA sequence: TGTGCCAGCAGTTACCCCCAGGGCTTGTTTGATGGCTACACCTTC.

J is TRBJ1-3 and V is TRBV6-6; TRBD1 matches 10 bases. With V trimmed by 6 bases and J by 0 bases, 8 bases remained unmatched. From germline, CDR1 is MNHNY and CDR2 SVGAGI (reference sequence). The CDR3 runs 17 residues. CDR3 in amino acids: CASRPGQGTYSGNTIYF. As DNA, the CDR3 is TGTGCCAGCAGACCGGGACAGGGGACGTACTCTGGAAACACCATATATTTT.

A note on this clonotype: The junction departs from germline at one end; a sequencing error may be responsible. The chain uses TRBV7-7 and TRBJ2-3; 8 bases line up with TRBD1. The CDR3 runs 14 residues. In germline, CDR1 is SSHAT, CDR2 FNYEAQ (reference sequence). CDR3 protein: CASSRTGLEDTQYF. The CDR3 DNA reads as TGTGCTAGCAGCCGGACAGGGTTGGAAGATACGCAGTATTTT.

This clonotype has a handful of counts. This chain joins TRBV7-2 and TRBJ2-5; 7 bases are a match to TRBD1. This CDR3 has 15 amino acids. The trim removed 1 base at V and 5 bases at J, leaving 7 bases unmatched. The germline V gene has CDR1 SGHTA and CDR2 FQGNSA. The CDR3 protein is CASSLGRTGWETQYF. The CDR3 coding sequence is TGTGCCAGCAGCTTAGGGAGGACAGGCTGGGAGACCCAGTACTTC.

Only a few counts were recorded for this clonotype. The chain combines TRBV20-1 with TRBJ1-2, with D maybe TRBD1 (5 bases). The CDR3 has 14 residues. Germline V gives CDR1 DFQATT, CDR2 SNEGSKA (reference sequence). Deletions cut 6 bases from V and 5 bases from J, with 19 bases between. The chain's CDR3 is CSASREGWEYGYTF. As DNA, the CDR3 is TGCAGTGCCAGCCGAGAGGGGTGGGAGTATGGCTACACCTTC.

This clonotype was detected a few times. The rearrangement links TRBV5-1 to TRBJ2-5, with TRBD2 identical over 9 bases. The CDR3 extends over 16 amino acids. The V gene end was trimmed by 2 bases and the J gene end by 5 bases; junction bases not matched to a gene: 10. Germline values: CDR1 SGHRS, CDR2 YFSETQ. The CDR3 DNA follows: TGCGCCAGCAGCTTCCTGCCCGGGACTAGCTATGAGACCCAGTACTTC. Protein: CASSFLPGTSYETQYF.

Regarding this clonotype: One junction end disagrees with the germline gene, perhaps due to a read error. The chain is built from TRBV4-1 and TRBJ2-7; D might be TRBD1 (5 bases). CDR3 length: 13 amino acids. Germline V gene lookup returns CDR1 MGHRA and CDR2 YSYEKL. CDR3 DNA sequence: TGCGCCAGCAGCCAGGATCCAGGGTACGAGCACTACTTC. It encodes CASSQDPGYEHYF.

In this sample, this clonotype turned up a few times. The genes are TRBV4-1 and TRBJ1-5; D is undetermined. From germline, CDR1 is MGHRA and CDR2 YSYEKL. The V end lost 1 base, the J end lost 3 bases, and 10 bases lay between the germline ends. CDR3 length equals 15 residues. Here the CDR3 reads CASSQVPAYNQPQHF. The CDR3 DNA reads TGCGCCAGCAGCCAAGTACCCGCATACAATCAGCCCCAGCATTTT.

This clonotype was counted only a few times. In DNA form, the CDR3 reads TGTGCCAGCAGTTTGGCAGGGGGTTACTCTGGGGCCAACGTCCTGACTTTC. This translates into CASSLAGGYSGANVLTF. The genes are TRBV28 and TRBJ2-6; 7 bases map to TRBD1. The CDR3 spans 17 residues. V shed 3 bases and J 0 bases; nucleotides not matched to a gene: 5. Germline V gene data show CDR1 as MDHEN and CDR2 as SYDVKM.

The CDR3 here is CSVEVRTSRSYEQYF. The CDR3 DNA is TGCAGCGTTGAAGTTCGGACTAGCCGCTCCTACGAGCAGTACTTC. This chain uses TRBV29-1 with TRBJ2-7; 8 nucleotides align to TRBD2. V shed 1 base, J shed 0 bases, and the junction held 5 bases outside the gene matches. This CDR3 is 15 amino acids long. CDR1 is SQVTM and CDR2 is ANQGSEA in the germline V gene.

This clonotype was seen a single time. This chain joins TRBV7-9 and TRBJ2-6; no firm D call. The germline V gene has CDR1 SEHNR and CDR2 FQNEAQ (reference sequence). This CDR3 is 19 amino acids long. V shed 2 bases and J shed 1 base, with 18 bases lying between them. The CDR3, as DNA: TGTGCCAGCAGCTTATCCGGCTTTTGGACGGATTCTGGGGCCAACGTCCTGACTTTC. This translates into CASSLSGFWTDSGANVLTF.

The J gene is TRBJ2-5, the V gene TRBV9; 12 bases align to TRBD2. The DNA end favors TRBJ2-1, so the J call may be wrong. The germline V gene has CDR1 SGDLS and CDR2 YYNGEE. This CDR3 region has 18 residues. The chain's CDR3 is CASSVAAQTSGSSNEQFF. The CDR3 coding sequence is TGTGCCAGCAGCGTAGCGGCCCAGACTAGCGGGAGTAGCAATGAGCAGTTCTTC.

The V gene is TRBV12-3 or TRBV12-4, the J gene TRBJ2-4; TRBD2 is a possible D gene (5 bases). The CDR3 extends over 15 amino acids. Trimming removed 1 base at V and 3 bases at J, with 10 bases between. CDR3 DNA: TGTGCCAGCAGTTTAGTCGGACTCGGCAAAAACATTCAGTACTTC. Its protein is CASSLVGLGKNIQYF.

This clonotype was seen only a few times. The genes are TRBV7-9 and TRBJ1-1; no firm D call. This CDR3 comprises 11 residues. Trimming pared 5 bases from V and 5 bases from J, leaving 6 bases between. In germline, CDR1 is SEHNR, CDR2 FQNEAQ (reference sequence). The CDR3 sequence: CASSVRTEAFF. CDR3 bases: TGTGCCAGCAGCGTAAGAACTGAAGCTTTCTTT.

The CDR3 loop is CARVRADTQYF. CDR3 coding DNA: TGTGCCAGAGTTAGAGCAGATACGCAGTATTTT. V is TRBV12-3 or TRBV12-4 and J is TRBJ2-3; no clear D gene. The V and J ends lost 9 bases and 4 bases respectively, with 8 bases between them. The CDR3 loop spans 11 amino acids.

This rearrangement joins TRBV9 to TRBJ2-5; 7 nucleotides match TRBD2. With the DNA end fitting TRBJ2-1 better, the J assignment may be wrong. The CDR3 loop spans 15 amino acids. Germline loops: CDR1 SGDLS, CDR2 YYNGEE. CDR3 amino acids: CASSVGVVAGDIQFF. The CDR3 nucleotides are TGTGCCAGCAGCGTAGGGGTTGTTGCGGGAGATATTCAGTTCTTC.

The genes are TRBV28 and TRBJ1-4, with unresolved D. V dropped 3 bases and J dropped 5 bases, with 16 bases sitting between them. Looked up from germline, CDR1 is MDHEN and CDR2 is SYDVKM. CDR3 length equals 16 residues. The DNA of the CDR3 is TGTGCCAGCAGTTTTCGCGATCAGACCGGGAATGAAAAACTGTTTTTT. Its translation: CASSFRDQTGNEKLFF.

This clonotype appeared a few times. This chain joins TRBV5-5 and TRBJ2-7; 7 bases line up with TRBD2. CDR1 is SGHKS and CDR2 is YYEKEE in the germline V gene (reference sequence). CDR3 size: 14 residues. The J segment lost 6 bases and the V segment lost 1 base, leaving 7 bases of the junction unmatched. The CDR3 reads CASSLNRDYTEQYF. The CDR3 region has the DNA TGTGCCAGCAGCTTGAACCGGGACTACACCGAGCAGTACTTC. Based on the CDR3 plus reference TRBV5-5 and TRBJ2-7, the full variable domain is DAGVTQSPTHLIKTRGQQVTLRCSPISGHKSVSWYQQVLGQGPQFIFQYYEKEERGRGNFPDRFSARQFPNYSSELNVNALLLGDSALYLCASSLNRDYTEQYFGPGTRLTVT.

This clonotype has only a few counts. The chain links TRBV7-9 to TRBJ1-5, with unresolved D. V was pared by 1 base and J by 3 bases, with 10 bases between. The CDR3 contains 15 residues. The germline V gene has CDR1 SEHNR and CDR2 FQNEAQ (reference sequence). CDR3 residues: CASSLGYRDNQPQHF. CDR3 coding DNA: TGTGCCAGCAGCTTAGGGTATCGAGACAATCAGCCCCAGCATTTT.